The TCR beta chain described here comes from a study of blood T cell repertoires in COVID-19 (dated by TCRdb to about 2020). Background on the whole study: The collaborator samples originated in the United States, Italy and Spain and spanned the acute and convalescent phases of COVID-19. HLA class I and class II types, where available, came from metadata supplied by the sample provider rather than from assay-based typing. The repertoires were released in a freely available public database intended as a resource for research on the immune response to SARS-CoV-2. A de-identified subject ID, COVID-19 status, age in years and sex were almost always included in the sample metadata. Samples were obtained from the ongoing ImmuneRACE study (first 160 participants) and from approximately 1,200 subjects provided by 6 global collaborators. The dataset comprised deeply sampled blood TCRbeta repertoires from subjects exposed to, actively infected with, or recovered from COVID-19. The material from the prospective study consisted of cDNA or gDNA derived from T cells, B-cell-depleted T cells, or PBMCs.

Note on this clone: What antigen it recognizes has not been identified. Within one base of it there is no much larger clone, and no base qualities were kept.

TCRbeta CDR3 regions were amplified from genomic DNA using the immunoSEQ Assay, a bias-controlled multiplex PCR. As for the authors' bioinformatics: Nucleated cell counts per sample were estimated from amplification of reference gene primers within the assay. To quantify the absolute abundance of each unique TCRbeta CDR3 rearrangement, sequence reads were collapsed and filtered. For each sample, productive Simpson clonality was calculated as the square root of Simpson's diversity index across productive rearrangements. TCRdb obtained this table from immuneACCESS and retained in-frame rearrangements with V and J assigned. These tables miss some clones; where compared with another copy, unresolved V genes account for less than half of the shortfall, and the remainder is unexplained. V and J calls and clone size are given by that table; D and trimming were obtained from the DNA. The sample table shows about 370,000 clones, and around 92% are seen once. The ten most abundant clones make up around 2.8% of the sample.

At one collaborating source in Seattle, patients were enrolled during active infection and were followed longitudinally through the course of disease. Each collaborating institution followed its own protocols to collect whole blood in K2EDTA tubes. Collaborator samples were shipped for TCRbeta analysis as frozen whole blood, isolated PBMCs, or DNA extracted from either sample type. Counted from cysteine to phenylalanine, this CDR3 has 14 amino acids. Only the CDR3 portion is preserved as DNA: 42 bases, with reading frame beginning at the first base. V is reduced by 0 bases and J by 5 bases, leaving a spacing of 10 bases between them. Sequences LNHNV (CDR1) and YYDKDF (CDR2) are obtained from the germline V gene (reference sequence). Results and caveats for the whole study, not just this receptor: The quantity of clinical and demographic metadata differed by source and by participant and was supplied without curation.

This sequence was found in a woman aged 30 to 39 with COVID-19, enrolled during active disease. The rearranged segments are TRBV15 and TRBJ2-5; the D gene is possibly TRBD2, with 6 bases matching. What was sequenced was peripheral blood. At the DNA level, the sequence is TGTGCCACCAGCAGAGACGGGGGACTTGAGACCCAGTACTTC. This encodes CATSRDGGLETQYF.